Listed here are 20 T cell receptor beta chains from one sample, sequenced in a study of identical twins. TCRdb reprocessed the 5' RACE reads with MiXCR, giving one entry per CDR3 protein. Counted here are approximately 350,000 distinct CDR3 sequences, 12% occurring once; the ten biggest clones make up 7.2%. This same sample was also taken into another study, of yellow fever vaccine responses in identical twins.

The specimen sequenced was CD8+ T cells sorted from blood. Receptor source: a woman under 30 in good health.

In its sample, this clonotype was seen a few times. The V and J genes are TRBV24-1 and TRBJ2-2; 9 bases line up with TRBD1. From germline, CDR1 is KGHDR and CDR2 SFDVKD. V gave up 5 bases and J gave up 7 bases; unmatched junction bases: 7. The CDR3 runs 15 residues. Here the CDR3 reads CATSGPQGAGGELFF. The CDR3 DNA reads as TGTGCCACCAGTGGCCCACAGGGGGCCGGCGGGGAGCTGTTTTTT.

The rearrangement uses TRBV4-1 and TRBJ1-5; D is uncertain. V was clipped by 4 bases and J by 2 bases, with 6 bases between them. CDR1 and CDR2 from the germline V gene are MGHRA and YSYEKL. This CDR3 has 13 amino acids. The CDR3 loop reads CASSRARNQPQHF. In DNA form, the CDR3 reads TGCGCCAGCAGCCGCGCTCGCAATCAGCCCCAGCATTTT.

This clonotype came up a few times. This sequence joins TRBV12-3 or TRBV12-4 and TRBJ1-2; D gene unclear. Trimming took 3 bases from V and 12 from J, leaving 17 bases between them. The CDR3 runs to 13 residues. This CDR3 is CASSFGSPGINTF. Written as DNA, the CDR3 is TGTGCCAGCAGTTTCGGCAGCCCAGGAATTAACACCTTC.

This clonotype was found a few times. The V and J genes are TRBV15 and TRBJ1-2; no firm D call. Germline CDR1 LNHNV, CDR2 YYDKDF (reference sequence). Trimming removed 3 bases from V and 3 bases from J, with 20 bases in between. This CDR3 is built from 17 residues. The CDR3 DNA reads as TGTGCCACCAGCAGTACCCAAAACGTGGGGTTTTACTATGGCTACACCTTC. Translated: CATSSTQNVGFYYGYTF.

This clonotype was seen more than once but under ten times. The chain joins TRBV4-1 to TRBJ2-1, with 9 bases aligning to TRBD1. The V gene's germline CDR1 is MGHRA and CDR2 YSYEKL. The V and J ends lost 3 bases and 8 bases, in that order; junction bases with no gene match: 5. The CDR3 is 14 residues long. The CDR3 region is CASSQKDRGDEQFF. The CDR3 DNA follows: TGCGCCAGCAGCCAGAAGGACAGGGGAGATGAGCAGTTCTTC.

The chain joins TRBV28 to TRBJ2-2; D is unresolved. The CDR3 contains 14 residues. V lost 3 bases and J lost 5, with 10 bases in between. Germline lookup yields CDR1 MDHEN and CDR2 SYDVKM. The CDR3, as DNA: TGTGCCAGCAGTTTCCGGACCAAAACCGGGGAGCTGTTTTTT. Amino acid sequence: CASSFRTKTGELFF.

The CDR3 nucleotides are TGTGCCAGCAGCCCCGGGACTAGCGGACCCGAAATACCCACCGGGGAGCTGTTTTTT. This codes for CASSPGTSGPEIPTGELFF. V usage is TRBV6-4 and J usage is TRBJ2-2; 11 bases fit TRBD2. The germline gives CDR1 MRHNA, CDR2 SNTAGT. The trim removed 6 bases at V and 4 bases at J, leaving 16 bases unmatched. The CDR3 has 19 residues.

The chain couples TRBV4-1 to TRBJ2-7, with D perhaps TRBD1 (6 bases). CDR3 size: 15 residues. The V and J ends lost 4 bases and 0 bases respectively, with 13 bases between them. CDR1 and CDR2 from the germline V gene are MGHRA and YSYEKL. The CDR3 is CASSPQQGRSYEQYF. CDR3 DNA: TGCGCCAGCAGCCCACAACAGGGCCGCTCCTACGAGCAGTACTTC.

The chain has TRBV4-1 and TRBJ2-5; 10 nucleotides agree with TRBD2. This CDR3 is 18 amino acids long. Trimming removed 0 bases from V and 5 bases from J; junction bases left unmatched: 12. Germline V lookup: CDR1 MGHRA, CDR2 YSYEKL. In DNA form, the CDR3 reads TGCGCCAGCAGCCAAGATTCCCTAGCGGGGGCAAGAGGGGAGACCCAGTACTTC. Protein sequence: CASSQDSLAGARGETQYF.

This clonotype has a count of ten or more. This chain joins TRBV9 and TRBJ2-1; no clear D gene. The CDR3 has 16 residues. Germline lookup yields CDR1 SGDLS and CDR2 YYNGEE. V was shortened by 2 bases and J by 5 bases, with 17 bases between the two germline ends. The CDR3 reads CASSVPPVGVDNEQFF. DNA for the CDR3: TGTGCCAGCAGCGTGCCCCCGGTTGGAGTTGACAATGAGCAGTTCTTC.

This clonotype was detected many times. The rearrangement links TRBV6-4 to TRBJ2-1; 8 bases match TRBD2. CDR1 is MRHNA, CDR2 SNTAGT, per germline. V dropped 0 bases and J dropped 10; count of bases not matched to a gene: 8. There are 15 residues in the CDR3. The DNA of the CDR3 is TGTGCCAGCAGTGACTCGGAAACTAGCGGCCGAGAGCAGTTCTTC. It specifies CASSDSETSGREQFF.

This clonotype has ten or more counts. This CDR3 is CATRHRQGEQYF. For the CDR3, the DNA is TGTGCCACTCGACACCGACAGGGCGAGCAGTACTTC. The chain recombines TRBV10-3 with TRBJ2-7, with 7 bases identical to TRBD1. This CDR3 is 12 amino acids long. J was trimmed by 6 bases and V by 10 bases; bases with no gene match: 9. Germline V gene data show CDR1 as ENHRY and CDR2 as SYGVKD.

This clonotype was counted only a few times. This sequence joins TRBV6-1 and TRBJ1-5; 8 bases match TRBD1. From germline, CDR1 is MNHNS and CDR2 SASEGT. V shed 3 bases and J 4 bases; nucleotides not matched to a gene: 8. This CDR3 is 16 amino acids long. The CDR3 here is CASSDWGQGANQPQHF. The CDR3 DNA reads TGTGCCAGCAGTGATTGGGGGCAGGGGGCAAATCAGCCCCAGCATTTT.

The chain joins TRBV7-6 to TRBJ2-5, with D unresolved. The CDR3 runs to 13 residues. The V end was cut by 5 bases, the J end by 4 bases, with 11 bases between. The germline gives CDR1 SGHVS, CDR2 FNYEAQ. In DNA form, the CDR3 reads TGTGCCAGCAGCCCTCCTCTACTAGAGACCCAGTACTTC. This gives the protein CASSPPLLETQYF.

The chain joins TRBV21-1 to TRBJ1-5. TRBV21-1 is an annotated pseudogene. The CDR3 runs to 16 residues. The CDR3 DNA is TGTGCCAGCAGCTCATGGACCAATCTTAGCAATCAGCCCCAGCATTTT. Its translation is CASSSWTNLSNQPQHF.

The chain combines TRBV13 with TRBJ2-7, with TRBD1 matching over 8 bases. V was clipped by 3 bases and J by 1 base; unmatched bases: 5. Germline V CDR1 and CDR2: PRHDT, FYEKMQ (reference sequence). The CDR3 has 15 amino acids. The CDR3: CASSFRQGASYEQYF. The CDR3 nucleotides are TGTGCCAGCAGCTTTAGGCAGGGGGCGTCCTACGAGCAGTACTTC.

This clonotype was seen only a few times. This sequence joins TRBV6-1 and TRBJ1-2; D call uncertain. Germline loops: CDR1 MNHNS, CDR2 SASEGT. Trimming pared 6 bases from V and 6 bases from J, leaving 14 bases between. The CDR3 is 13 amino acids. The chain's CDR3 is CASSLTGGDGYTF. CDR3 coding DNA: TGTGCCAGCAGCCTGACCGGCGGGGATGGCTACACCTTC.

The rearrangement uses TRBV10-3 and TRBJ2-1; no clear D gene. There are 15 residues in the CDR3. V was trimmed by 7 bases and J by 2 bases, leaving 15 bases between them. In germline, CDR1 is ENHRY, CDR2 SYGVKD. CDR3 bases: TGTGCCATCACGGCGAGTGGGGATCCCTACAATGAGCAGTTCTTC. Protein: CAITASGDPYNEQFF.

This chain joins TRBV9 and TRBJ2-7; 7 positions agree with TRBD2. The CDR3 contains 15 residues. CDR1 SGDLS and CDR2 YYNGEE come from the germline V gene. J gave up 1 base and V 1 base, and 5 bases lay outside the gene matches. The CDR3 coding sequence is TGTGCCAGCAGCGTAACCGGCGGGAGTTCCTACGAGCAGTACTTC. Amino acid sequence: CASSVTGGSSYEQYF.

The table lists this clonotype with a few counts. The chain employs TRBV12-3 or TRBV12-4 and TRBJ2-1; TRBD2 agrees at 7 bases. This CDR3 contains 16 residues. Unmatched junction bases numbered 6, after V lost 0 bases and J lost 4 bases. In nucleotides, the CDR3 is TGTGCCAGCAGTTTAGCGCTAACTAGCGCTTACAATGAGCAGTTCTTC. It encodes CASSLALTSAYNEQFF.